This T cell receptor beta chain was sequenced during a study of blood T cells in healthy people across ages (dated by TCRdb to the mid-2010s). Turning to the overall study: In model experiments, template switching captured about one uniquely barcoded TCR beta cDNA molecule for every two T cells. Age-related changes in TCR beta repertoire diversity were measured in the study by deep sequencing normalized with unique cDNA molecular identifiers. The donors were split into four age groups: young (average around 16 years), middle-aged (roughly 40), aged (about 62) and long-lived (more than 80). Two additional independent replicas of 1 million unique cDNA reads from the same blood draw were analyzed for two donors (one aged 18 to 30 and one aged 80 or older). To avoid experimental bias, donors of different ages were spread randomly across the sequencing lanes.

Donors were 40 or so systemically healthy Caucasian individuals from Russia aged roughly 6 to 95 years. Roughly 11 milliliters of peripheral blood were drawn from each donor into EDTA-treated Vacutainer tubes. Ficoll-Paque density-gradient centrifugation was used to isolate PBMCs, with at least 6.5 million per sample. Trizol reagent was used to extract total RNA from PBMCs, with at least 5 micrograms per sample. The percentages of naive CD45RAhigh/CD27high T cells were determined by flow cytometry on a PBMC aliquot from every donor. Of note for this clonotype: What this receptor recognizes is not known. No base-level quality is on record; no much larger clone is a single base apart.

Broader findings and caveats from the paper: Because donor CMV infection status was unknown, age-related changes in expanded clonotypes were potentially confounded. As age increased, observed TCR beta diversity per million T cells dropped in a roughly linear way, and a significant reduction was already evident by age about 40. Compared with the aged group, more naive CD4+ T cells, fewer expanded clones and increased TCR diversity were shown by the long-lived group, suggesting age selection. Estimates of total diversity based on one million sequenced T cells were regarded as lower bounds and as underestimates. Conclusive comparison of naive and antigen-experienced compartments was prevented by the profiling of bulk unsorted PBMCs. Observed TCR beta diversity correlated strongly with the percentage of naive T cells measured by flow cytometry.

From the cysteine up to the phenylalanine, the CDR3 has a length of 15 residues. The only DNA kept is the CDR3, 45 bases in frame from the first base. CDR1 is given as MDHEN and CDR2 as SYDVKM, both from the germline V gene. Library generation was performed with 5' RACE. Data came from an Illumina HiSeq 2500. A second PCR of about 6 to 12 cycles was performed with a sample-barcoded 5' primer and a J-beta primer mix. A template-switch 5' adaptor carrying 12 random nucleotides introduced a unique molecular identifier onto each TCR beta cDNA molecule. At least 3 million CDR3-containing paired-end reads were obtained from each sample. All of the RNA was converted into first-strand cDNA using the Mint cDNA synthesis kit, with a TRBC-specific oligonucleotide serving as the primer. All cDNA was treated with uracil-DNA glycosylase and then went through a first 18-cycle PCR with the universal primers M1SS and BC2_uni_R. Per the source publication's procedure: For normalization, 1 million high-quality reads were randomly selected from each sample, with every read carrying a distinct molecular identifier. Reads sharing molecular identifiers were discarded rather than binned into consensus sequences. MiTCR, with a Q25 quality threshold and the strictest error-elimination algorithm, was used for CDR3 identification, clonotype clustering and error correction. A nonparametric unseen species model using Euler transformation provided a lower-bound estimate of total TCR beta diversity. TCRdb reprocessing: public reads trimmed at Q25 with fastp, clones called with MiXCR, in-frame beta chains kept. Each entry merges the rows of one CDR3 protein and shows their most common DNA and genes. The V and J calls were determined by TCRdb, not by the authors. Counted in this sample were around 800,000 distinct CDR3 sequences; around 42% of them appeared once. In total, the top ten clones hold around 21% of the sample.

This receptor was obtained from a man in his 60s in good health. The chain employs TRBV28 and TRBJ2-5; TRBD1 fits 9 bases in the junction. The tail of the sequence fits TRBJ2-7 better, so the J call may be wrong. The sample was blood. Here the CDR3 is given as CASSEATGGVHEQYF. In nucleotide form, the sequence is TGTGCCAGCAGTGAGGCGACAGGGGGAGTTCACGAGCAGTACTTC.